One T cell receptor (beta chain) is described in this entry. Study processing details: Amplification from reference gene primers served as the basis for estimated nucleated cell counts. The assay was immunoSEQ multiplex PCR, and TCRdb's table has in-frame clones only and misses some. That table gives V, J and clone size, and the DNA gave D and trimming. Of hundreds of thousands of clones in the sample, around nine tenths were seen once. V shed 8 bases and J shed 7 bases, with 17 bases lying between them. The CDR3 is 13 amino acids. CDR1 is MNHEY and CDR2 is SMNVEV in the germline V gene (reference sequence). This entry comes from a study of blood T cell repertoires in COVID-19. Study-wide context: PBMCs, B-cell-depleted T cells, or T cells provided the cDNA or gDNA that made up the material.

This clonotype originated in a woman in her seventies with COVID-19, enrolled during active disease. The chain has TRBV27 and TRBJ1-1, with no clear D. Material for sequencing was peripheral blood. CDR3 protein: CASAPLGGNEAFF. CDR3 nucleotides: TGTGCCAGCGCCCCCCTGGGAGGCAATGAAGCTTTCTTT.